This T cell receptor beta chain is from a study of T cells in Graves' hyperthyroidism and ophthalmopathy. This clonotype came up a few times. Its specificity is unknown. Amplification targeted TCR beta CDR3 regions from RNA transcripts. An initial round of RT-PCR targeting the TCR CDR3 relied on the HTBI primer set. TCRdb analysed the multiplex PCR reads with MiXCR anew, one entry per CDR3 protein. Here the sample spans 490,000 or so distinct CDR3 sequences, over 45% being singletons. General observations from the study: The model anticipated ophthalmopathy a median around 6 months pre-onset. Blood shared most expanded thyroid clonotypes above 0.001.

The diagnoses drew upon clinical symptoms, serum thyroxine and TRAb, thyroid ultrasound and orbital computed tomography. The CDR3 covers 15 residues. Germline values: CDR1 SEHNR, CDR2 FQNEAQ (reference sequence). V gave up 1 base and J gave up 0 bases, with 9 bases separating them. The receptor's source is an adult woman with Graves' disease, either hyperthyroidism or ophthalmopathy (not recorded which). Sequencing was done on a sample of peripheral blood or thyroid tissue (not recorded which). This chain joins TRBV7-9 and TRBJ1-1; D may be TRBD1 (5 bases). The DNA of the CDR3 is TGTGCCAGCAGCTTAGGCGGGACCATGAACACTGAAGCTTTCTTT. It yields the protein CASSLGGTMNTEAFF.